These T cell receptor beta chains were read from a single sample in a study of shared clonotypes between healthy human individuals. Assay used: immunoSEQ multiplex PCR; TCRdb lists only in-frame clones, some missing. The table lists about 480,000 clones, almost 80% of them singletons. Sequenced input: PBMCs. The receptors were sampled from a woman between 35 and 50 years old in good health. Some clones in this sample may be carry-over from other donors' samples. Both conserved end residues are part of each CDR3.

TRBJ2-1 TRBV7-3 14 CASSPIAGDNEQFF
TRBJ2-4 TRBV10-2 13 CASSESRGAIQYF
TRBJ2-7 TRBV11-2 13 CASSRAQGREQYF
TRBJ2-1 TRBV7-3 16 CASSPSGGRALNEQFF
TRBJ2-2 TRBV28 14 CASSFLAHTGELFF
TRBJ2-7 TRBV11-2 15 CASSFRGRGYSEQYF
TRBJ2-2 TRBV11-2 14 CASSLFQNTGELFF
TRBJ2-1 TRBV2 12 CASRGTSLEQFF
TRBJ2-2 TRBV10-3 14 CAISPDRNTGELFF
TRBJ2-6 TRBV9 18 CASSGPDSVISGANVLTF
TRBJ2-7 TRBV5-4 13 CASKDGGLYEQYF
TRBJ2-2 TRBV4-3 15 CASSPRLAVSGELFF
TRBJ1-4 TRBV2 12 CASSAQGAAPFF
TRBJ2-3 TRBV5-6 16 CASSWGGGLGTDTQYF
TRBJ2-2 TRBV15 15 CATSRMGQNTGELFF
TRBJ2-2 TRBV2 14 CASRTTSNTGELFF
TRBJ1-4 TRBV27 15 CASSSPGGGGEKLFF
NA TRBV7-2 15 CASSLVRTGLYEQYF
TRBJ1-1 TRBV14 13 CASSYDQNTEAFF
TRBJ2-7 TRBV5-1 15 CASRSGRILSYEQYF
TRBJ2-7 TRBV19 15 CASSMKRTGTDEQYF
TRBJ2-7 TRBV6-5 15 CASSYAGGGTYEQYF
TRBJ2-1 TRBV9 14 CASSSGGLSPEQFF
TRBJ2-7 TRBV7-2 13 CASSLVRGQEQYF
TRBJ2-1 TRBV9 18 CASSVVRGAESSYNEQFF
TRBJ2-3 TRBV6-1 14 CASSPWGVGDTQYF
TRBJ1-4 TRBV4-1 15 CASSLGQGTNEKLFF
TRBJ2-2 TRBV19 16 CTSSIGLADNTGELFF
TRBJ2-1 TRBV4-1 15 CASSLVPEAYNEQFF
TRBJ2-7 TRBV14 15 CASSPVRGLTSEQYF
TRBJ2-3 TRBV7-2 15 CASSLTSGAPDTQYF
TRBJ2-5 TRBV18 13 CASSTGRTETQYF
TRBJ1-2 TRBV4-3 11 CASRVGIGYTF
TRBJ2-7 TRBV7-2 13 CASREGLWSEQYF
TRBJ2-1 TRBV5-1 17 CASSLVSSGSPYNEQFF
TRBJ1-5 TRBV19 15 CASSIAGGGNQPQHF
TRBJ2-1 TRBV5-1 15 CASSLVAGSYNEQFF
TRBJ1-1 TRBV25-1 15 CASSEPGLGNTEVFF
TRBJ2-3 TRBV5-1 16 CASSLEVGLSTDTQYF
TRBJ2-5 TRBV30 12 CAWAGGPREQYF
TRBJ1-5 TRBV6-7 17 CASSYPPDFYSNQPQHF
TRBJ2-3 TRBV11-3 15 CASSLGGEFSDTQYF
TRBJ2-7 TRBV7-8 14 CASSLGYSISEQYF
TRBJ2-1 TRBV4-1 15 CASSRGGQKYNEQFF
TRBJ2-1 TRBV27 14 CASSLQGSYNEQFF
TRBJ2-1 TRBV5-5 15 CASSLGRVLYNEQFF
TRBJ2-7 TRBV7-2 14 CASSSGRASYEQYF
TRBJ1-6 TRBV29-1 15 CSAQTGQGINSPLHF
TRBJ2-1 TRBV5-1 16 CASSLDSRLDRAMQFF
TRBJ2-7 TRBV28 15 CASSQILEWDYEQYF
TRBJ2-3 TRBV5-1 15 CASSLVALGTDTQYF
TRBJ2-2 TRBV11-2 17 CASRPWTSGIDAGELFF
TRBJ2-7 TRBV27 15 CASSPGAVRSYEQYF
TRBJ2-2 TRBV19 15 CASSVQHANTGELFF
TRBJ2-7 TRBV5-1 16 CASSLRLGFSSYEQYF
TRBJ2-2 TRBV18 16 CASSPRGGANTGELFF
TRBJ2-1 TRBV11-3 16 CASSPLGARASNEQFF
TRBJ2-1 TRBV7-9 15 CASSFRTSGHNEQFF
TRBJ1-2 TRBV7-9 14 CASSLGDYNYGYTF